Each of the 23 T cell receptor beta chains below was sequenced from the same sample in a study of shared clonotypes between healthy human individuals. Data came from immunoSEQ multiplex PCR; TCRdb stores just in-frame clones and leaves some out. This table has some 2,500,000 clones, 80% to 95% appearing once. Material for sequencing was naive CD4+ T cells from PBMCs. This sample's subset: CD45RA+ positively selected. These receptors originate from a man younger than 35 in good health. Some clones in this sample may be carry-over from other donors' samples.

This rearrangement joins TRBV6-6 to TRBJ2-4, with TRBD1 as a possible D gene (5 bases). Trimming removed 4 bases from V and 7 bases from J, with 14 bases in between. CDR1 is MNHNY, CDR2 SVGAGI, per germline (reference sequence). CDR3 length: 14 residues. Here the CDR3 reads CASSSSTDSNIQYF. As DNA, the CDR3 is TGTGCCAGCAGTTCCTCGACCGACAGTAACATTCAGTACTTC.

This chain joins TRBV7-3 and TRBJ1-2; D not resolved. The CDR3 spans 12 residues. Per the germline V gene, CDR1 is SGHTA and CDR2 is FQGTGA. Trimming removed 10 bases from V and 10 bases from J, with 19 bases in between. The CDR3 protein is CATSFLEAVYTF. The CDR3 DNA reads TGTGCCACCTCATTCCTCGAGGCCGTCTACACCTTC.

The CDR3 DNA follows: TGTGCCAGCAGCCCCTGGGGGGGTGGCAAAAACATTCAGTACTTC. It yields the protein CASSPWGGGKNIQYF. V usage is TRBV5-4 and J usage is TRBJ2-4; 7 nucleotides line up with TRBD2. The CDR3 is made up of 15 amino acids. V lost 4 bases, J lost 3 bases, and 7 bases stayed unmatched. CDR1 SGHNT and CDR2 YYREEE come from the germline V gene (reference sequence).

This chain uses TRBV28 with TRBJ1-3; perhaps TRBD1 as D (5 bases). There are 19 residues in the CDR3. Trimming pared 5 bases from V and 0 bases from J, leaving 23 bases between. The germline gives CDR1 MDHEN, CDR2 SYDVKM. The CDR3, as DNA: TGTGCCAGCAGTGCGTGGGGGACCGCATTCTACCTCTCTGGAAACACCATATATTTT. Amino acids: CASSAWGTAFYLSGNTIYF.

In this sample, this clone turned up once. The chain carries TRBV5-1 and TRBJ2-5; maybe TRBD1 (5 bases). The CDR3 is 12 amino acids. V lost 5 bases to trimming and J lost 1 base, with 6 bases between them. Germline V CDR1 and CDR2: SGHRS, YFSETQ. The CDR3 reads CASRTGQETQYF. In DNA, the CDR3 is TGCGCCAGCAGAACAGGCCAAGAGACCCAGTACTTC.

This clone was detected only once. This chain joins TRBV27 and TRBJ2-7, with 12 bases lining up with TRBD2. The germline CDR1 and CDR2 sequences are MNHEY and SMNVEV (reference sequence). J lost 0 bases, V lost 5 bases, and 8 bases had no gene match. The length of the CDR3 is 17 residues. The CDR3 loop reads CASSPRLAGVSSYEQYF. In DNA, the CDR3 is TGTGCCAGCAGTCCCAGACTAGCGGGAGTGAGCTCCTACGAGCAGTACTTC.

V and J are TRBV6-1 and TRBJ2-2; TRBD1 aligns across 9 bases. The J segment lost 5 bases and the V segment lost 7 bases, leaving 5 bases of the junction unmatched. The CDR3 runs 14 residues. CDR1 and CDR2 from the germline V gene are MNHNS and SASEGT. DNA of the CDR3: TGTGCCAGCAACCAGGACAGGGGAACCGGGGAGCTGTTTTTT. It encodes CASNQDRGTGELFF.

This chain joins TRBV28 and TRBJ1-2, with D perhaps matching TRBD1 (6 bases). V lost 7 bases to trimming and J lost 7 bases, with 16 bases between them. Looked up from germline, CDR1 is MDHEN and CDR2 is SYDVKM. This CDR3 has 13 amino acids. The CDR3 spells CASIMWGASGYTF. The CDR3 nucleotides read TGTGCCAGCATCATGTGGGGGGCCTCTGGCTACACCTTC.

The chain couples TRBV21-1 to TRBJ1-5. TRBV21-1 is marked as a pseudogene. CDR3 length: 14 residues. CDR3 protein: CASTGGGDNQPQHF. Here the CDR3 DNA reads TGTGCCAGCACTGGTGGGGGGGACAATCAGCCCCAGCATTTT.

This sequence joins TRBV19 and TRBJ1-2; perhaps TRBD1 as D (5 bases). Trimming stripped 1 base from V and 9 bases from J, with 12 bases between. The CDR3 length is 13 residues. In germline, CDR1 is LNHDA, CDR2 SQIVND (reference sequence). The CDR3 loop is CASSIGQGRRYTF. The CDR3 bases are TGTGCCAGTAGTATAGGGCAGGGTCGACGCTACACCTTC.

The rearrangement uses TRBV5-1 and TRBJ2-7, with 10 bases aligning to TRBD2. V shed 0 bases and J 3 bases; nucleotides not matched to a gene: 6. Germline lookup yields CDR1 SGHRS and CDR2 YFSETQ. The CDR3 is made up of 16 amino acids. CDR3: CASSLGTSGLIYEQYF. Written as DNA, the CDR3 is TGCGCCAGCAGCTTGGGGACTAGCGGCCTTATCTACGAGCAGTACTTC.

CDR3 sequence (DNA): TGTGCCAGCAGTGACCACGGACAGAGAGACACTGAAGCTTTCTTT. This gives the protein CASSDHGQRDTEAFF. J is TRBJ1-1 and V is TRBV6-4; TRBD1 might be the D (6 bases). CDR3 length equals 15 residues. V dropped 2 bases and J dropped 3 bases, with 13 bases sitting between them. Per the germline V gene, CDR1 is MRHNA and CDR2 is SNTAGT.

This clone was picked up one time. The V gene is TRBV28, the J gene TRBJ1-2; tentatively, D is TRBD1 (5 bases). The CDR3 totals 16 residues. Trimming pared 3 bases from V and 2 bases from J, leaving 16 bases between. Looked up from germline, CDR1 is MDHEN and CDR2 is SYDVKM. The CDR3, as DNA: TGTGCCAGCAGTTTGGCTGGGGACGCAGGGAACTATGGCTACACCTTC. This codes for CASSLAGDAGNYGYTF.

This chain links TRBV27 with TRBJ2-1; 10 bases are a match to TRBD2. CDR1 is MNHEY and CDR2 is SMNVEV in the germline V gene (reference sequence). CDR3 length: 17 residues. V lost 4 bases and J lost 2; bases outside the gene matches: 8. CDR3 bases: TGTGCCAGCAGTTCCCCTAGCGGGAGACTAACCTACAATGAGCAGTTCTTC. Encoded protein: CASSSPSGRLTYNEQFF.

The chain couples TRBV28 to TRBJ1-1; D not resolved. Germline CDR1 MDHEN, CDR2 SYDVKM. The CDR3 length is 16 residues. With 5 bases removed from V and 3 bases from J, the gap between germline ends came to 19 bases. For the CDR3, the DNA is TGTGCCAGCAGTCCGACTAGGAGAATTGGGGACACTGAAGCTTTCTTT. Translated, it gives CASSPTRRIGDTEAFF.

The rearrangement joins TRBV7-7 to TRBJ2-3; D gene uncertain. Germline loops: CDR1 SSHAT, CDR2 FNYEAQ (reference sequence). The germline V and J ends were trimmed by 5 bases and 3 bases, with 15 bases remaining between them. The CDR3 contains 15 residues. CDR3: CASSPSIWSTDTQYF. The CDR3 nucleotides are TGTGCCAGCAGCCCAAGCATCTGGTCAACAGATACGCAGTATTTT. The variable domain in full, completed from reference TRBV7-7 and TRBJ2-3, reads GAGVSQSPRYKVTKRGQDVTLRCDPISSHATLYWYQQALGQGPEFLTYFNYEAQPDKSGLPSDRFSAERPEGSISTLTIQRTEQRDSAMYRCASSPSIWSTDTQYFGPGTRLTVL.

V is TRBV5-4 and J is TRBJ2-7; TRBD1 agrees at 7 bases. Germline loops: CDR1 SGHNT, CDR2 YYREEE (reference sequence). Trimming at V came to 5 bases and at J to 1 base, leaving 9 bases not matched to a gene. The CDR3 has 15 residues. DNA for the CDR3: TGTGCCAGCAGTCGGACCGGGACAGCATCCTACGAGCAGTACTTC. Translating it yields CASSRTGTASYEQYF.

The V and J genes are TRBV18 and TRBJ1-1; D gene ambiguous. Trimming stripped 1 base from V and 3 bases from J, with 9 bases between. Germline loops: CDR1 KGHSH, CDR2 LQKENI. The CDR3 is made up of 14 amino acids. CDR3 region: CASSPQQTDTEAFF. CDR3 nucleotides: TGTGCCAGCTCACCACAACAAACAGACACTGAAGCTTTCTTT.

This sequence joins TRBV5-4 and TRBJ2-7; 14 nucleotides align to TRBD2. Trimming cost V 4 bases and J 5 bases; bases outside gene matches: 8. This CDR3 spans 16 amino acids. In germline, CDR1 is SGHNT, CDR2 YYREEE (reference sequence). CDR3: CASSLGLAGVRDEQYF. The CDR3 DNA follows: TGTGCCAGCAGCCTGGGACTAGCGGGAGTTAGAGACGAGCAGTACTTC.

The chain employs TRBV7-9 and TRBJ2-2, with TRBD2 matching 8 bases. Trimming took 1 base from V and 5 from J; bases not matched to a gene: 3. Germline V gene data show CDR1 as SEHNR and CDR2 as FQNEAQ (reference sequence). This CDR3 has 15 amino acids. The CDR3 bases are TGTGCCAGCAGCTTAGGGTCTAGCGGGACCGGGGAGCTGTTTTTT. It translates to CASSLGSSGTGELFF.

This chain joins TRBV28 and TRBJ1-3; D is ambiguous. Germline CDR1 reads MDHEN; CDR2 reads SYDVKM. With 5 bases removed from V and 0 bases from J, the gap between germline ends came to 17 bases. This CDR3 has 17 residues. The CDR3 protein is CASSPPAYSDSGNTIYF. For the CDR3, the DNA is TGTGCCAGCAGTCCACCGGCGTACTCAGACTCTGGAAACACCATATATTTT.

V usage is TRBV11-3 and J usage is TRBJ2-1; D is unclear. In germline, CDR1 is SGHNT, CDR2 YENEEA. The CDR3 length is 12 residues. V lost 2 bases and J lost 5, with 4 bases in between. The CDR3: CASSLNDNEQFF. The CDR3 DNA is TGTGCCAGCAGCTTAAACGACAATGAGCAGTTCTTC.

The genes are TRBV29-1 and TRBJ2-1; perhaps TRBD2 as D (6 bases). V was clipped by 6 bases and J by 0 bases, with 12 bases between them. Germline CDR1 reads SQVTM; CDR2 reads ANQGSEA. This CDR3 has 14 amino acids. As DNA, the CDR3 is TGCAGCGTCTCGGTCGGGAGCTCCTACAATGAGCAGTTCTTC. Its translation is CSVSVGSSYNEQFF.